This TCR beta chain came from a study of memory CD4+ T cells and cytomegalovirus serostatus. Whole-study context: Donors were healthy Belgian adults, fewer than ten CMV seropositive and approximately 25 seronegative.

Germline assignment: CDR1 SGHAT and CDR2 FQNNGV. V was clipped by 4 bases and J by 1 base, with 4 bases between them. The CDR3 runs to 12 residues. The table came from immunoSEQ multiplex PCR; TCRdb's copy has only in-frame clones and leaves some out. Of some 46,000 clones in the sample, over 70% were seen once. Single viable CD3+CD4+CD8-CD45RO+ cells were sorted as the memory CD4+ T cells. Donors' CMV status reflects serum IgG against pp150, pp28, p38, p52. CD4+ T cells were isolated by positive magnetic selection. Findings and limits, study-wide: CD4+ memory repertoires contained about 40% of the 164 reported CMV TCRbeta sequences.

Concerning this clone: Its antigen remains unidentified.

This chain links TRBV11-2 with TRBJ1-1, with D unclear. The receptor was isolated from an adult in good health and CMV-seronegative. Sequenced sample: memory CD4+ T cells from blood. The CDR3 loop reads CASSSKNTEAFF. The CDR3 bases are TGTGCCAGCAGCTCAAAGAACACTGAAGCTTTCTTT.